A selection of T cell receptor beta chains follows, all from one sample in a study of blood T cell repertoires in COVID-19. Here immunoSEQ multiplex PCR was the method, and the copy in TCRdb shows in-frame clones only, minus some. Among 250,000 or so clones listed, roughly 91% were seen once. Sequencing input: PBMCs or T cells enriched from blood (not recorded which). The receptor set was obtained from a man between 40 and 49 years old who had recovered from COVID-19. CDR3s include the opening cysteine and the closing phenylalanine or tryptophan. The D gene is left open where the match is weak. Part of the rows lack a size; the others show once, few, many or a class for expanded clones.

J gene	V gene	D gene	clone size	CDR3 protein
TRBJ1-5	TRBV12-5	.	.	CASGLGQNQPQHF
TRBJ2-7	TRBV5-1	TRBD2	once	CASSSGGDPYEQYF
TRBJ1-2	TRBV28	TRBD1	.	CASSLGRGSGGRRYTF
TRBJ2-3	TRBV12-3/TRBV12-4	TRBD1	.	CASTDRVVDTQYF
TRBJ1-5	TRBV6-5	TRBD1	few	CATHTGQTNQPQHF
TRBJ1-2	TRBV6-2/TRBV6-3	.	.	CASSYYPGNGYTF
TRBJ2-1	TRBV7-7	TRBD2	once	CASSRGLAVYNEQFF
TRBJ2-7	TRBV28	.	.	CASNARLYGEQYF
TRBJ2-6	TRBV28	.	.	CASSLPTTRAPRSGANVLTF
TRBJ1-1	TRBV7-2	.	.	CASSLRRLPFEAFF
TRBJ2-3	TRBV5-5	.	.	CASSLQDRGGADTQYF
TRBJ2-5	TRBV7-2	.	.	CASSLDSYQETQYF
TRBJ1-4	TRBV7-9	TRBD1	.	CASSPRDRVPTNEKLFF
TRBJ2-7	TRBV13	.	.	CASSHIQGSAEQYF
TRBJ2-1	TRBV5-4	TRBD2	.	CASSFGGGAFYNEQFF
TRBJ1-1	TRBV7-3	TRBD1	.	CASSLGQGTEAFF
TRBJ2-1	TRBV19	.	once	CATRSLDSIDEQFF
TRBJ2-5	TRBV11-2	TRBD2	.	CASSLAVGGPETQYF
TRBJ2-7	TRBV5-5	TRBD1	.	CASRSGQGSFIHEQYF
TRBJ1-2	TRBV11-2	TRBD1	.	CASTTGTGGYGYTF
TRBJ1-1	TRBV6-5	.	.	CASRMTENTEAFF
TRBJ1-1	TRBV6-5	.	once	CAIDGQSNTEAFF
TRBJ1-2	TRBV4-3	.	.	CASSQEYPLEANYGYTF
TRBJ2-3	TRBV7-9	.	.	CASSLGTRGDTQYF
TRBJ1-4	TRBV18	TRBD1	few	CASSQEQGTNEKLFF
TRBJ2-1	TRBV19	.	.	CASSLFRGLDEQFF
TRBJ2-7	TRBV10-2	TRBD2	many	CASATGISGSSYEQYF
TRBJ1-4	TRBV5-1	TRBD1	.	CASTQGALTNEKLFF
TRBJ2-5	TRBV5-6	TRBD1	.	CATRTGGEAETQYF
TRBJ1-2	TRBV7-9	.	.	CASSFSLGGNYGYTF
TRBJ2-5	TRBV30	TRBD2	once	CAWSPSAGVETQYF
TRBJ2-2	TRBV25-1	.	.	CASSGRVPNTGELFF
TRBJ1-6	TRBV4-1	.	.	CASSTQMIRGASPLHF
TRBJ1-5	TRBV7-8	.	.	CASSLTLQGVDNQPQHF
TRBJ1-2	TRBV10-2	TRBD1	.	CASRAQTGGEYGYTF
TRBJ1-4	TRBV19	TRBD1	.	CASSEDRGLGEKLFF
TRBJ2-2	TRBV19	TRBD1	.	CASRQGDQGAGELFF